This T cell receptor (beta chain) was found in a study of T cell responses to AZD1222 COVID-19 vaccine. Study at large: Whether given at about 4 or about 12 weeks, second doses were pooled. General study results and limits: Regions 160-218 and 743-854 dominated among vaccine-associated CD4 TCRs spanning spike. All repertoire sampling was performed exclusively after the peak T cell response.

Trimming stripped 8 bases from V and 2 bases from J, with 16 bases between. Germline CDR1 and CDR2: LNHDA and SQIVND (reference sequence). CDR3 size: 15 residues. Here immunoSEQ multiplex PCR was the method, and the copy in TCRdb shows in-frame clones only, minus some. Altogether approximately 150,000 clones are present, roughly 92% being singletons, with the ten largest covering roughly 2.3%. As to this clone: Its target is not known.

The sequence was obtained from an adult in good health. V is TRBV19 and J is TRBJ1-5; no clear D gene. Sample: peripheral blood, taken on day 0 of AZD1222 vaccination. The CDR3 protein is CASWDPAVGNQPQHF. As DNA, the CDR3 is TGTGCCAGTTGGGATCCCGCCGTGGGCAATCAGCCCCAGCATTTT.